These T cell receptor beta chains were read from a single sample in a study of blood T cell repertoires in COVID-19. The assay was immunoSEQ multiplex PCR, and TCRdb's table has in-frame clones only and misses some. The table shows roughly 440,000 clones, with approximately 88% occurring only once. The sample consisted of peripheral blood. The source is a woman aged 45 to 65 with COVID-19, enrolled during active disease. The CDR3 runs from the conserved cysteine through the conserved F or W. Each record gives: J gene, clone size, V gene, CDR3 length, D gene, CDR3 DNA, CDR3 protein. D genes are given only for firm matches. Size is stated for part of the rows, as once, few or many counts, or as a class when the clone is expanded.

TRBJ2-1	.	TRBV19	14	.	TGTGCCAGTAAGGCAGGGGTCCCCTACAATGAGCAGTTCTTC	CASKAGVPYNEQFF
TRBJ2-7	.	TRBV4-1	14	.	TGCGCCAGCAGCCAACCACCTGAGGACTACGAGCAGTACTTC	CASSQPPEDYEQYF
TRBJ1-2	.	TRBV28	15	.	TGTGCCACCCGGGGGGGCGGCCAGGGACACTATGGCTACACCTTC	CATRGGGQGHYGYTF
TRBJ1-1	.	TRBV2	13	TRBD1	TGTGCCAGCAGTGGGACAGGGCGGACTGAAGCTTTCTTT	CASSGTGRTEAFF
TRBJ2-1	.	TRBV27	15	TRBD2	TGTGCCAGCAGTAAAAGCGGGGGATCCTACAATGAGCAGTTCTTC	CASSKSGGSYNEQFF
TRBJ2-3	.	TRBV7-6	17	.	TGTGCCAGCAGCTTAGTCGGTAGCGGTAGGGGGCCAGATACGCAGTATTTT	CASSLVGSGRGPDTQYF
TRBJ1-1	.	TRBV19	12	.	TGTGCCAGTACCGTCGCTCTCGGTGAAGCTTTCTTT	CASTVALGEAFF
TRBJ2-7	.	TRBV27	19	TRBD2	TGTGCCAGCAGTTTATCCCCGGGACTAGGACTACCCGCCCACTACGAGCAGTACTTC	CASSLSPGLGLPAHYEQYF
TRBJ1-1	.	TRBV18	15	TRBD1	TGTGCCAGCTCACCAAGCCGACAGGGTATCACTGAAGCTTTCTTT	CASSPSRQGITEAFF
TRBJ1-6	.	TRBV7-9	15	.	TGTGCCAGCAGCTTAGGGGCGATAGATAATTCACCCCTCCACTTT	CASSLGAIDNSPLHF
TRBJ1-1	once	TRBV3-1/TRBV3-2	14	.	TGTGCCAGCAGCCAGAATAGGGAGGGGACTGAAGCTTTCTTT	CASSQNREGTEAFF
TRBJ2-1	.	TRBV2	14	TRBD2	TGTGCCAGCAGTGAAGTAGCGGGGTTGGATGAGCAGTTCTTC	CASSEVAGLDEQFF
TRBJ1-2	.	TRBV19	15	.	TGTGCCAGTAGTAATATTTTCGGGGGGAACTATGGCTACACCTTC	CASSNIFGGNYGYTF
TRBJ2-2	.	TRBV9	16	TRBD1	TGTGCCAGCAGCCCATCCCGGACAGGCCTCACCGGGGAGCTGTTTTTT	CASSPSRTGLTGELFF
TRBJ1-2	.	TRBV9	13	.	TGTGCCAGCAGCGATGGTCGGAGCTATGGCTACACCTTC	CASSDGRSYGYTF
TRBJ1-1	.	TRBV19	15	.	TGTGCCAGTAGTACCTACCTCAGAGGTTTCACTGAAGCTTTCTTT	CASSTYLRGFTEAFF
TRBJ2-7	.	TRBV20-1	11	.	TGCAGTGCTAGTTTAGGGGACGAGCAGTACTTC	CSASLGDEQYF
TRBJ2-3	.	TRBV12-3/TRBV12-4	12	.	TGTGCCAGCAGCCCGTCGCTCGGTACGCAGTATTTT	CASSPSLGTQYF
TRBJ1-2	.	TRBV4-1	15	.	TGCGCCAGCAGCCAAGGAGGCCGGGACAAACATGGCTACACCTTC	CASSQGGRDKHGYTF
TRBJ1-2	.	TRBV11-2	13	TRBD1	TGTGCCAGCAGCCCTGGGACAGATTATGGCTACACCTTC	CASSPGTDYGYTF
TRBJ1-6	.	TRBV19	14	TRBD1	TGTGCCAGTAGTATTCAGGGGGTAAATTCACCCCTCCACTTT	CASSIQGVNSPLHF
TRBJ2-7	.	TRBV19	15	.	TGTGCCAGTAGTATAGGCGACGACAGGAGCTACGAGCAGTACTTC	CASSIGDDRSYEQYF
TRBJ1-1	.	TRBV11-3	12	.	TGTGCCAGCAGCTCCGGAGCAGGGGCAGCTTTCTTT	CASSSGAGAAFF
TRBJ1-3	.	TRBV21-1	15	.	TGTGCCAGCAGCAAAGAAGGGGGTTGTGGAAACACCATATATTTT	CASSKEGGCGNTIYF
TRBJ2-2	.	TRBV11-2	16	TRBD2	TGTGCCAGCAGCTCTCGACTAGCGGGGGAAACCGGGGAGCTGTTTTTT	CASSSRLAGETGELFF
TRBJ1-1	.	TRBV27	15	.	TGTGCCAGCAGTTTAGAGGGTTCGCCGAACACTGAAGCTTTCTTT	CASSLEGSPNTEAFF
TRBJ2-7	.	TRBV7-2	14	TRBD2	TGTGCCAGCAGCTCGATAGCGGGTCCCAGGGAGCAGTACTTC	CASSSIAGPREQYF
TRBJ2-4	.	TRBV7-9	11	.	TGTGCCAGCAGCCCGGAAAACATTCAGTACTTC	CASSPENIQYF
TRBJ1-2	once	TRBV5-6	15	.	TGTGCCAGCAGCTTGGGCCCCGGCGGAAACTATGGCTACACCTTC	CASSLGPGGNYGYTF
TRBJ1-1	.	TRBV4-1	13	TRBD1	TGCGCCAGCAGCCCACAGGGGAGGCCTGAAGCTTTCTTT	CASSPQGRPEAFF
TRBJ2-4	once	TRBV29-1	15	.	TGCAGCGTTGAGGACAGCTTACTAGCCAAAAACATTCAGTACTTC	CSVEDSLLAKNIQYF
TRBJ2-1	.	TRBV6-1	16	TRBD1	TGTGCCAGCAGTGAAGCGTGGGACAGGGGAGGGAATGAGCAGTTCTTC	CASSEAWDRGGNEQFF
TRBJ1-5	.	TRBV6-1	14	.	TGTGCCAGCAGTGAAGCGGGGGGGGTGCAGCCCCAGCATTTT	CASSEAGGVQPQHF
TRBJ1-2	.	TRBV7-9	16	TRBD1	TGTGCCAGCAGCTTTTATGGACAGGGGGCAAACTATGGCTACACCTTC	CASSFYGQGANYGYTF
TRBJ2-7	.	TRBV5-5	16	TRBD1	TGTGCCAGCAGCTTTGGGGCGACAGGGAGTTCCTACGAGCAGTACTTC	CASSFGATGSSYEQYF
TRBJ2-7	.	TRBV5-6	17	TRBD1	TGTGCCAGCAGCTTTCTCGGGGGCGGGACAGGGGATTACGAGCAGTACTTC	CASSFLGGGTGDYEQYF